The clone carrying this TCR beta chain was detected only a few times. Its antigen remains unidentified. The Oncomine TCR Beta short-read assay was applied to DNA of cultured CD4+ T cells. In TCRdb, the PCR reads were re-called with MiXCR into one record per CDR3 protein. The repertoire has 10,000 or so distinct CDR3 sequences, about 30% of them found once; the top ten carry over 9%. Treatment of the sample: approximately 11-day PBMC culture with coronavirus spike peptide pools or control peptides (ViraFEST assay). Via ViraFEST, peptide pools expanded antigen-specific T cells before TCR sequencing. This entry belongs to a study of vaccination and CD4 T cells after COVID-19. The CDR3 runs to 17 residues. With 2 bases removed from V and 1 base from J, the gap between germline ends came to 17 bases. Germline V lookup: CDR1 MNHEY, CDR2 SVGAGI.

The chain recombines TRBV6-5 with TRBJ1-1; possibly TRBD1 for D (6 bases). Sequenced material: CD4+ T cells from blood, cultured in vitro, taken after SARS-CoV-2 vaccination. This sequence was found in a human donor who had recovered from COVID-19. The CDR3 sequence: CASSYPTGGGQNTEAFF. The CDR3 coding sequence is TGTGCCAGCAGTTACCCGACGGGAGGGGGACAGAACACTGAAGCTTTCTTT.